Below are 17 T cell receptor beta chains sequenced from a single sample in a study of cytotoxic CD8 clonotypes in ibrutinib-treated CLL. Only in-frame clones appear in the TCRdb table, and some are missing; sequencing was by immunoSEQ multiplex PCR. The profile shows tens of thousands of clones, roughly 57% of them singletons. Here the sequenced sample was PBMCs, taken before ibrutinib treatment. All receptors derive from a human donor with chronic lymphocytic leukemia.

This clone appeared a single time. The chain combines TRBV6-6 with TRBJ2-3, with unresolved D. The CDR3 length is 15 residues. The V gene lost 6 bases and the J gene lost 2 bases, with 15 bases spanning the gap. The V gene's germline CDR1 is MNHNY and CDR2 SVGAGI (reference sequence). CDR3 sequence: CASSLLWAYTDTQYF. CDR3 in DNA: TGTGCCAGCAGCCTCCTTTGGGCCTACACAGATACGCAGTATTTT.

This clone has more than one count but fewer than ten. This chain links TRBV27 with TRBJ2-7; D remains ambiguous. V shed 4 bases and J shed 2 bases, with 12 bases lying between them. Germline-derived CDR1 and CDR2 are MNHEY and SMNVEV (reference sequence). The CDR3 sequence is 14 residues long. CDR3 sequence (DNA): TGTGCCAGCAGTTCTTGGACCAGGACCTACGAGCAGTACTTC. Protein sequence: CASSSWTRTYEQYF.

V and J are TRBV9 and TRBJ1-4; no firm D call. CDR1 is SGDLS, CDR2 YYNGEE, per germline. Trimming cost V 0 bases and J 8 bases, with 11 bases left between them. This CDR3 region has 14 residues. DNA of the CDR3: TGTGCCAGCAGCGTAGAGGGTACGGGGGAAAAACTGTTTTTT. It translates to CASSVEGTGEKLFF.

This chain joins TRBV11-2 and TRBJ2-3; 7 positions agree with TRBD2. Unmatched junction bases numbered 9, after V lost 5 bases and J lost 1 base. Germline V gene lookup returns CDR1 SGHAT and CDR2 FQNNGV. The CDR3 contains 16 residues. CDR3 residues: CASSTASGAGTDTQYF. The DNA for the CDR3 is TGTGCCAGCAGCACTGCCAGCGGGGCGGGCACAGATACGCAGTATTTT.

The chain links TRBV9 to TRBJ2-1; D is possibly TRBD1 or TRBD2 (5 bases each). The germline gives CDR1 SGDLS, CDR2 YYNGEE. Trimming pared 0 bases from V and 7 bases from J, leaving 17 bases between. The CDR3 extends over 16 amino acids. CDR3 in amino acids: CASSVEGFGRGNEQFF. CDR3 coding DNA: TGTGCCAGCAGCGTAGAGGGGTTTGGACGGGGAAATGAGCAGTTCTTC.

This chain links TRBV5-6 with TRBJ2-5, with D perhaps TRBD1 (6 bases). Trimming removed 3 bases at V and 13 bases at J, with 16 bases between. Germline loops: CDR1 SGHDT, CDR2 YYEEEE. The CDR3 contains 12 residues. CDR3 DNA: TGTGCCAGCAGCTCATACAGGGAGCCGGTGTACTTC. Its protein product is CASSSYREPVYF.

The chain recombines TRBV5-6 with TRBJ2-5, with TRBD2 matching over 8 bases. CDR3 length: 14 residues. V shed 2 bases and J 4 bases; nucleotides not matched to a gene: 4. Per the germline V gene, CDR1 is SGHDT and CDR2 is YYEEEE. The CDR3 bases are TGTGCCAGCAGCTTTTGGACTAGCCCAGAGACCCAGTACTTC. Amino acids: CASSFWTSPETQYF.

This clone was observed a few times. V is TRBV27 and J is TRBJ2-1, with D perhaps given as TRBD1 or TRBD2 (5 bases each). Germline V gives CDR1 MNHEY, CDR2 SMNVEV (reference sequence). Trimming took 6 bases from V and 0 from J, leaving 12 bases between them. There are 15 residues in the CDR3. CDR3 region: CASRQDSSSYNEQFF. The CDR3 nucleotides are TGTGCCAGCAGACAGGACTCGAGCTCCTACAATGAGCAGTTCTTC.

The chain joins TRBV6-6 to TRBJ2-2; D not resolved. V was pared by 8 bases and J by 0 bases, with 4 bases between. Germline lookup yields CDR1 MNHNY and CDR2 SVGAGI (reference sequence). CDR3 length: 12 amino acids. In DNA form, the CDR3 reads TGTGCCAGCGCCTCGAACACCGGGGAGCTGTTTTTT. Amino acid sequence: CASASNTGELFF.

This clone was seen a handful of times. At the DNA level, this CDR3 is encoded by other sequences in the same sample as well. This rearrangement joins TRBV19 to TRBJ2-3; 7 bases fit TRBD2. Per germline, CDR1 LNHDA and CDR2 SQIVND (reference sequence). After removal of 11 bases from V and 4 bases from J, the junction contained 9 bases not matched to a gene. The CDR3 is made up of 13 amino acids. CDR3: CASRVAGADTQYF. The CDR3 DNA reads TGTGCCTCTCGTGTTGCGGGGGCAGATACGCAGTATTTT.

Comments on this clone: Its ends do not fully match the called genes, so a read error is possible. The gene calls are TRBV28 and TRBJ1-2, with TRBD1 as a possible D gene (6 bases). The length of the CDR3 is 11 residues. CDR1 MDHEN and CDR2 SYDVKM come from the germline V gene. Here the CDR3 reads CASGLYHRVDF. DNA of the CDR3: TGTGCCAGCGGACTATACCACAGGGTTGACTTC.

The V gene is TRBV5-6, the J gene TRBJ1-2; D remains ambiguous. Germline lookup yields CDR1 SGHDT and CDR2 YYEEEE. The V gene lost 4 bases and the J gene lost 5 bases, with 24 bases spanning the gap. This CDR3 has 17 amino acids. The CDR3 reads CASSTVQGGRWGYGYTF. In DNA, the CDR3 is TGTGCCAGCAGCACAGTACAAGGTGGGAGGTGGGGATATGGCTACACCTTC.

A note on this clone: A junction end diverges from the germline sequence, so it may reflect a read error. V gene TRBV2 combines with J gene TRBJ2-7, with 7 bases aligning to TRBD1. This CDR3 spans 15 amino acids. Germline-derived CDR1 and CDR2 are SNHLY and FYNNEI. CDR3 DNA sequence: TGTGCCAGCACTGAAAGTGGACAGGCCGCCTACGAGCAGTACTTC. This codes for CASTESGQAAYEQYF.

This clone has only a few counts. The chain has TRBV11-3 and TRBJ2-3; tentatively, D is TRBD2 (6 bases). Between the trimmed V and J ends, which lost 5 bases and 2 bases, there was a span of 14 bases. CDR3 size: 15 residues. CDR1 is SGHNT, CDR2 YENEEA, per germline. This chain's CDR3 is CASSIGREPTDTQYF. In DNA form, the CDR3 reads TGTGCCAGCAGCATCGGGAGAGAGCCCACAGATACGCAGTATTTT.

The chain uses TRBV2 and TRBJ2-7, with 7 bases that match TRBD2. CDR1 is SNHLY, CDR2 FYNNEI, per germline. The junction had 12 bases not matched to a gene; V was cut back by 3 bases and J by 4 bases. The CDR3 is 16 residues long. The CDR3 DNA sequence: TGTGCCAGCAGTGACCTAGTGGGTCGGGAGGAGTACGAGCAGTACTTC. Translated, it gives CASSDLVGREEYEQYF.

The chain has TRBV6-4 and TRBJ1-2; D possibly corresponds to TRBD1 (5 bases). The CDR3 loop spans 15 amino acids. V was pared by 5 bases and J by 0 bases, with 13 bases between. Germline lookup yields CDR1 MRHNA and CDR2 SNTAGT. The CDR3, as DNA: TGTGCCAGCAGTCCCGACAGTACCACTAACTATGGCTACACCTTC. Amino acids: CASSPDSTTNYGYTF.

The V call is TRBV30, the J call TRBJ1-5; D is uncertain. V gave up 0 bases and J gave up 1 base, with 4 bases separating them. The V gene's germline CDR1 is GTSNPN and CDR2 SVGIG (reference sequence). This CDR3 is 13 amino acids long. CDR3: CAWSVRSNQPQHF. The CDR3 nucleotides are TGTGCCTGGAGTGTTAGGAGCAATCAGCCCCAGCATTTT.